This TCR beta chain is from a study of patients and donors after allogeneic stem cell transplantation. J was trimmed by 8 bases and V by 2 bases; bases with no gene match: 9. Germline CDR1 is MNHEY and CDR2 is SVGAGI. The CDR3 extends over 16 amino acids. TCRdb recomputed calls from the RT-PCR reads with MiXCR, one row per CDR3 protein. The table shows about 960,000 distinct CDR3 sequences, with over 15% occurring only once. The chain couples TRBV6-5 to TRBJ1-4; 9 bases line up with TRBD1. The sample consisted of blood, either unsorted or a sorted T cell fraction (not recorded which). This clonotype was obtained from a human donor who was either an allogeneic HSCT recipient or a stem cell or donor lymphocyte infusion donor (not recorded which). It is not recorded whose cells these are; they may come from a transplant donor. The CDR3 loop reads CASSYRTGGAGEKLFF. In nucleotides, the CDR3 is TGTGCCAGCAGTTACCGAACAGGGGGCGCCGGGGAAAAACTGTTTTTT.